These T cell receptor beta chains were read from a single sample in a study of cytomegalovirus exposure and HLA in healthy donors. TCRdb's copy holds only in-frame clones and misses some; the assay was immunoSEQ multiplex PCR. The sample yields 13,000 to 15,000 clones, 63% seen once. Sequencing used PBMCs. The receptors shown here come from a woman aged 45 to 65 in good health and CMV-seropositive. CDR3s include the opening cysteine and the closing phenylalanine or tryptophan. The order of the fields is J gene, D gene, clone size, V gene, CDR3 protein. D genes are given only for firm matches. Expanded clones get a size class; other rows say once, few or many, or leave the size out.

j_gene: TRBJ2-1; d_gene: TRBD1; abundance: .; v_gene: TRBV10-3; CDR3aa: CAISESGQATTEQFF
j_gene: TRBJ1-2; d_gene: .; abundance: once; v_gene: TRBV29-1; CDR3aa: CSVEVPFYGYTF
j_gene: TRBJ2-1; d_gene: TRBD2; abundance: .; v_gene: TRBV29-1; CDR3aa: CSVVDRGRAVEQFF
j_gene: TRBJ1-2; d_gene: .; abundance: few; v_gene: TRBV30; CDR3aa: CAWNLDSIYGYTF
j_gene: TRBJ1-5; d_gene: TRBD1; abundance: few; v_gene: TRBV16; CDR3aa: CASSLGQGSTQHF
j_gene: TRBJ1-1; d_gene: .; abundance: .; v_gene: TRBV30; CDR3aa: CAWSVDRRDKAFF
j_gene: TRBJ1-5; d_gene: TRBD1; abundance: .; v_gene: TRBV7-2; CDR3aa: CASSQGAWPQHF
j_gene: TRBJ2-7; d_gene: .; abundance: .; v_gene: TRBV7-9; CDR3aa: CASSTQVSYEQYF
j_gene: TRBJ1-5; d_gene: TRBD1; abundance: .; v_gene: TRBV18; CDR3aa: CASSQTGDQPQHF
j_gene: TRBJ2-5; d_gene: TRBD2; abundance: .; v_gene: TRBV7-6; CDR3aa: CASLSLAGEETQYF
j_gene: TRBJ2-7; d_gene: .; abundance: .; v_gene: TRBV6-6; CDR3aa: CASRARDSSYEQYF
j_gene: TRBJ2-7; d_gene: .; abundance: .; v_gene: TRBV5-1; CDR3aa: CASSAGNEQYF
j_gene: TRBJ1-2; d_gene: .; abundance: few; v_gene: TRBV15; CDR3aa: CATSRTRVYGYTF
j_gene: TRBJ1-1; d_gene: TRBD1; abundance: few; v_gene: TRBV6-6; CDR3aa: CASSKGTANTEAFF
j_gene: TRBJ1-1; d_gene: TRBD1; abundance: .; v_gene: TRBV27; CDR3aa: CASSFSTGLEAFF
j_gene: TRBJ1-2; d_gene: TRBD1; abundance: .; v_gene: TRBV19; CDR3aa: CASRTGSYGYTF
j_gene: TRBJ2-5; d_gene: .; abundance: few; v_gene: TRBV5-1; CDR3aa: CASNPTGLQETQYF
j_gene: TRBJ2-3; d_gene: TRBD1; abundance: few; v_gene: TRBV11-1; CDR3aa: CASSLGTGDTDTQYF
j_gene: TRBJ1-4; d_gene: TRBD1; abundance: .; v_gene: TRBV4-1; CDR3aa: CASSSGGKLFF
j_gene: TRBJ1-1; d_gene: TRBD1; abundance: .; v_gene: TRBV6-1; CDR3aa: CASSDLRGRGPEAFF
j_gene: TRBJ2-7; d_gene: .; abundance: few; v_gene: TRBV28; CDR3aa: CASSSPPGDYEQYF
j_gene: TRBJ2-1; d_gene: .; abundance: .; v_gene: TRBV20-1; CDR3aa: CSAEYNEQFF
j_gene: TRBJ2-1; d_gene: TRBD2; abundance: .; v_gene: TRBV4-3; CDR3aa: CASSPGTSGSYNEQFF
j_gene: TRBJ2-7; d_gene: TRBD1; abundance: .; v_gene: TRBV28; CDR3aa: CASIPGTGGYEQYF
j_gene: TRBJ2-3; d_gene: TRBD1; abundance: .; v_gene: TRBV29-1; CDR3aa: CSVDRGTDTQYF
j_gene: TRBJ2-4; d_gene: TRBD2; abundance: .; v_gene: TRBV29-1; CDR3aa: CSVEGGRNIQYF
j_gene: TRBJ2-7; d_gene: .; abundance: .; v_gene: TRBV5-5; CDR3aa: CASSLQGYEQYF
j_gene: TRBJ2-7; d_gene: TRBD1; abundance: once; v_gene: TRBV11-2; CDR3aa: CASRRTGTDPYEQYF
j_gene: TRBJ1-4; d_gene: TRBD1; abundance: .; v_gene: TRBV10-1; CDR3aa: CAIPTGEFLANEKLFF
j_gene: TRBJ1-1; d_gene: .; abundance: .; v_gene: TRBV29-1; CDR3aa: CSVVLLLLNTEAFF
j_gene: TRBJ2-1; d_gene: .; abundance: .; v_gene: TRBV6-5; CDR3aa: CASGKGVYNEQFF
j_gene: TRBJ1-1; d_gene: .; abundance: .; v_gene: TRBV6-5; CDR3aa: CASSYTLQGNSEAFF
j_gene: TRBJ1-1; d_gene: .; abundance: .; v_gene: TRBV29-1; CDR3aa: CSVEGRGNTEAFF
j_gene: TRBJ2-3; d_gene: .; abundance: .; v_gene: TRBV7-8; CDR3aa: CASSPPRADTQYF
j_gene: TRBJ1-1; d_gene: .; abundance: .; v_gene: TRBV28; CDR3aa: CASSLAGVNTEAFF
j_gene: TRBJ1-1; d_gene: TRBD1; abundance: .; v_gene: TRBV6-5; CDR3aa: CASRLSGQGAFEAFF
j_gene: TRBJ1-1; d_gene: TRBD1; abundance: few; v_gene: TRBV9; CDR3aa: CASSVGQVNTEAFF
j_gene: TRBJ2-1; d_gene: TRBD2; abundance: few; v_gene: TRBV4-1; CDR3aa: CASSQDPPAGGRMSYNEQFF
j_gene: TRBJ1-4; d_gene: .; abundance: medium-sized; v_gene: TRBV6-5; CDR3aa: CASSPTVNEKLFF
j_gene: TRBJ2-2; d_gene: .; abundance: .; v_gene: TRBV6-1; CDR3aa: CASRAPEVGELFF
j_gene: TRBJ1-2; d_gene: .; abundance: .; v_gene: TRBV7-2; CDR3aa: CASSPSWGLGYTF
j_gene: TRBJ2-1; d_gene: TRBD2; abundance: .; v_gene: TRBV10-3; CDR3aa: CATLAGEVNEQFF
j_gene: TRBJ1-5; d_gene: .; abundance: few; v_gene: TRBV19; CDR3aa: CASRTNNNQPQHF
j_gene: TRBJ1-2; d_gene: .; abundance: .; v_gene: TRBV6-5; CDR3aa: CASSYSGGSGYTF
j_gene: TRBJ1-2; d_gene: TRBD1; abundance: .; v_gene: TRBV10-3; CDR3aa: CAISESGTGDGYTF
j_gene: TRBJ1-1; d_gene: .; abundance: .; v_gene: TRBV4-1; CDR3aa: CASSQDSGFNTEAFF
j_gene: TRBJ1-1; d_gene: .; abundance: .; v_gene: TRBV9; CDR3aa: CASSYTPSGEAFF
j_gene: TRBJ1-1; d_gene: .; abundance: .; v_gene: TRBV20-1; CDR3aa: CSAQDRIEAFF
j_gene: TRBJ2-3; d_gene: TRBD1; abundance: .; v_gene: TRBV6-5; CDR3aa: CASSYGTGFYDTQYF
j_gene: TRBJ1-1; d_gene: .; abundance: .; v_gene: TRBV30; CDR3aa: CAWSGGGNTEAFF
j_gene: TRBJ1-1; d_gene: .; abundance: .; v_gene: TRBV29-1; CDR3aa: CSVEEQGVEAFF
j_gene: TRBJ1-2; d_gene: .; abundance: few; v_gene: TRBV21-1; CDR3aa: CASSNNGQGGYGYTF
j_gene: TRBJ2-2; d_gene: TRBD1; abundance: .; v_gene: TRBV2; CDR3aa: CASTQLPGQYTGELFF
j_gene: TRBJ2-1; d_gene: .; abundance: few; v_gene: TRBV7-2; CDR3aa: CASSTPLTSPQNEQFF
j_gene: TRBJ1-1; d_gene: .; abundance: many; v_gene: TRBV29-1; CDR3aa: CSVDNFDLRGTEAFF
j_gene: TRBJ2-6; d_gene: .; abundance: few; v_gene: TRBV7-2; CDR3aa: CASSPRWGANVLTF
j_gene: TRBJ2-7; d_gene: TRBD2; abundance: .; v_gene: TRBV4-3; CDR3aa: CASSQERTSLSYEQYF